This T cell receptor beta chain originates from a study of blood T cell repertoires in COVID-19. Study-wide context: Collection of acute and convalescent COVID-19 samples took place in the United States, Italy and Spain. PBMCs, B-cell-depleted T cells, or T cells provided the cDNA or gDNA that made up the material.

As regards this clone: The sample holds other DNA sequences that translate to the same CDR3.

Original processing notes: Reference gene primer amplification yielded estimated nucleated cell counts. Profiled with immunoSEQ multiplex PCR; TCRdb holds only in-frame clones, not every one. The DNA gave D and trimming, while V, J and clone size come from that table. Among over 100,000 clones, around 89% were seen once, and the ten largest hold about 20%. Sample: peripheral blood. This receptor was identified in a human donor with acute or convalescent COVID-19. The donor label of this sample is uncertain.

The CDR3 here is CASSYRAGEAFF. CDR3 bases: TGTGCCAGCAGTTACCGTGCAGGCGAAGCTTTCTTT. The rearrangement uses TRBV6-6 and TRBJ1-1; D is uncertain. V lost 2 bases and J 8 bases, leaving 9 bases between the germline ends. Looked up from germline, CDR1 is MNHNY and CDR2 is SVGAGI (reference sequence). The CDR3 runs to 12 residues.